The 28 T cell receptor beta chains listed next were all sequenced from one sample in a study of T cell repertoires in cytomegalovirus infection. TCRdb redid the calling of the reads with MiXCR, one entry per CDR3 protein. Here the sample spans around 310,000 distinct CDR3 sequences, roughly 16% being singletons. Sequenced material: PBMCs. Receptor source: a human donor in good health (CMV status not recorded). Some clones in this sample may be carry-over from other donors' samples.

This clonotype was picked up a small number of times. CDR3: CASSPGVSPTYEQYF. CDR3 coding DNA: TGCGCCAGCAGCCCAGGGGTGAGTCCGACCTACGAGCAGTACTTC. J is TRBJ2-7 and V is TRBV4-3; D possibly corresponds to TRBD1 (6 bases). The CDR3 spans 15 residues. From germline, CDR1 is LGHNA and CDR2 YSLEER. V dropped 4 bases and J dropped 2 bases, with 15 bases sitting between them.

Many counts were recorded for this clonotype. V is TRBV28 and J is TRBJ2-1; 12 positions match TRBD2. CDR1 is MDHEN, CDR2 SYDVKM, per germline. V was pared by 10 bases and J by 5 bases, with 9 bases of the junction left unmatched. The CDR3 totals 15 residues. For the CDR3, the DNA is TGTGCCACCGCCTCTAGCGGGGGGGCCCACAATGAGCAGTTCTTC. It specifies CATASSGGAHNEQFF.

The chain is built from TRBV29-1 and TRBJ2-5; 7 bases match TRBD1. The trim removed 4 bases at V and 4 bases at J, leaving 6 bases unmatched. The CDR3 extends over 13 amino acids. Germline V lookup: CDR1 SQVTM, CDR2 ANQGSEA. CDR3 region: CSVAEQGTETQYF. As DNA, the CDR3 is TGCAGCGTTGCCGAACAGGGGACAGAGACCCAGTACTTC.

This clonotype was detected a few times. The chain links TRBV18 to TRBJ1-3; D gene uncertain. The ends were cut back, 3 bases at V and 3 bases at J, with 3 bases in the middle. Germline loops: CDR1 KGHSH, CDR2 LQKENI. This CDR3 comprises 12 residues. CDR3 DNA: TGTGCCAGCTCACCCCGTGGAAACACCATATATTTT. Translation gives CASSPRGNTIYF.

This clonotype occurred a few times. This sequence joins TRBV6-1 and TRBJ1-2, with a tentative D call TRBD1 (5 bases). This CDR3 comprises 14 residues. The V end lost 1 base, the J end lost 2 bases, and 8 bases lay between the germline ends. The germline gives CDR1 MNHNS, CDR2 SASEGT. The CDR3 is CASSEGGHNYGYTF. Here the CDR3 DNA reads TGTGCCAGCAGTGAAGGAGGACACAACTATGGCTACACCTTC.

This chain connects TRBV5-4 to TRBJ1-1; 8 nucleotides agree with TRBD1. Germline loops: CDR1 SGHNT, CDR2 YYREEE (reference sequence). V lost 3 bases, J lost 6 bases, and 7 bases stayed unmatched. The CDR3 totals 14 residues. The CDR3 sequence is CASSWGQVESEAFF. CDR3 nucleotide sequence: TGTGCCAGCAGCTGGGGACAGGTGGAATCTGAAGCTTTCTTT.

This clonotype has more than one count but fewer than ten. This chain uses TRBV27 with TRBJ1-1; 10 bases match TRBD1. The J segment lost 8 bases and the V segment lost 7 bases, leaving 13 bases of the junction unmatched. Germline V gene lookup returns CDR1 MNHEY and CDR2 SMNVEV (reference sequence). The CDR3 contains 15 residues. The CDR3 loop is CASTTGTGALTEAFF. CDR3 bases: TGTGCCAGCACCACAGGGACAGGGGCCCTTACAGAAGCTTTCTTT.

This clonotype was seen repeatedly, ten times or more. The chain has TRBV27 and TRBJ2-1; D is unclear. This CDR3 region has 11 residues. V was pared by 7 bases and J by 8 bases, with 9 bases between. Germline V gene lookup returns CDR1 MNHEY and CDR2 SMNVEV (reference sequence). The DNA for the CDR3 is TGTGCCAGCACCGGAAGGCATGAGCAGTTCTTC. Its translation is CASTGRHEQFF.

The sample holds many counts of this clonotype. The J gene is TRBJ2-2, the V gene TRBV7-8; D might be TRBD1 (5 bases). Per the germline V gene, CDR1 is SGHVS and CDR2 is FQNEAQ. This CDR3 has 15 residues. The V gene lost 3 bases and the J gene lost 5 bases, with 13 bases spanning the gap. CDR3 nucleotides: TGTGCCAGCAGCTTGACAGACCAAGGAACCGGGGAGCTGTTTTTT. Protein sequence: CASSLTDQGTGELFF.

A few counts support this clonotype. The CDR3 protein is CAISAIGGFTEAFF. CDR3 DNA: TGTGCCATCAGTGCTATAGGGGGATTCACTGAAGCTTTCTTT. V and J are TRBV10-3 and TRBJ1-1; weak D call: TRBD1 (6 bases). The CDR3 is made up of 14 amino acids. Germline V gene lookup returns CDR1 ENHRY and CDR2 SYGVKD. V was shortened by 4 bases and J by 4 bases, with 13 bases between the two germline ends.

The table lists this clonotype with a few counts. Here the CDR3 DNA reads TGTGCCAGCAGTTCTCAAACAGGGGCCGCTGAAGCTTTCTTT. Amino acid sequence: CASSSQTGAAEAFF. V usage is TRBV6-2 or TRBV6-3 and J usage is TRBJ1-1; 7 nucleotides agree with TRBD1. This CDR3 has 14 amino acids. The junction had 8 bases not matched to a gene; V was cut back by 4 bases and J by 6 bases. From germline, CDR1 is MNHEY and CDR2 SVGEGT.

The genes are TRBV12-3 or TRBV12-4 and TRBJ2-1, with 10 positions matching TRBD1. The CDR3 is 16 amino acids. V trimming: 4 bases; J trimming: 5 bases; junction bases outside the gene matches: 8. The CDR3 loop reads CASSWGVGQGDNEQFF. The CDR3 DNA sequence: TGTGCCAGCAGTTGGGGAGTAGGACAGGGGGACAATGAGCAGTTCTTC.

There are a few counts of this clonotype. The chain combines TRBV12-3 or TRBV12-4 with TRBJ1-4, with TRBD1 matching 9 bases. The V and J ends lost 7 bases and 6 bases, in that order; junction bases with no gene match: 12. This CDR3 has 16 residues. Here the CDR3 DNA reads TGTGCCAGCAACCAAGGACCGGGACAGGGCTATGAAAAACTGTTTTTT. This encodes CASNQGPGQGYEKLFF.

This clonotype was picked up many times. The genes are TRBV12-3 or TRBV12-4 and TRBJ2-2; the D gene could be TRBD1 or TRBD2 (6 bases each). The CDR3 contains 12 residues. V was shortened by 6 bases and J by 5 bases, with 7 bases between the two germline ends. CDR3 in DNA: TGTGCCAGCAGAGGGGGGACCGGGGAGCTGTTTTTT. Residues: CASRGGTGELFF.

V is TRBV3-1 and J is TRBJ1-5; D is ambiguous. Germline V gene sequence: CDR1 LGHDT, CDR2 YNNKEL (reference sequence). The CDR3 runs 12 residues. V was cut by 5 bases and J by 6 bases, with 8 bases left in between. The CDR3 loop is CASSGRSQPQHF. In DNA, the CDR3 is TGTGCCAGCAGCGGACGGAGTCAGCCCCAGCATTTT.

This clonotype was observed many times. CDR3 in DNA: TGTGCCAGCAGCTTAGGAGGGCTAGCGGGGATGGGGGAGCAGTTCTTC. This gives the protein CASSLGGLAGMGEQFF. The chain links TRBV7-2 to TRBJ2-1; 9 bases are shared with TRBD2. Germline-derived CDR1 and CDR2 are SGHTA and FQGNSA. Trimming cost V 1 base and J 10 bases; bases outside gene matches: 11. The CDR3 extends over 16 amino acids.

This clonotype has ten or more counts. This chain connects TRBV28 to TRBJ1-2, with unresolved D. V dropped 4 bases and J dropped 3 bases, with 9 bases sitting between them. There are 13 residues in the CDR3. Germline CDR1 is MDHEN and CDR2 is SYDVKM. CDR3 residues: CASSSPDHYGYTF. As DNA, the CDR3 is TGTGCCAGCAGTTCCCCAGACCACTATGGCTACACCTTC.

In this sample, this clonotype turned up many times. V and J are TRBV5-1 and TRBJ1-6, with D unclear. The CDR3 loop spans 13 amino acids. Germline V gives CDR1 SGHRS, CDR2 YFSETQ. Trimming left V 0 bases short and J 8 bases short, with 6 bases between. The CDR3 loop reads CASSLVVDSPLHF. CDR3 coding DNA: TGCGCCAGCAGCTTGGTCGTGGATTCACCCCTCCACTTT.

This clonotype is a singleton in its sample. The chain has TRBV7-6 and TRBJ2-1; D possibly matches TRBD1 or TRBD2 (5 bases each). CDR3 length: 16 amino acids. Trimming left V 1 base short and J 8 bases short, with 18 bases between. Germline CDR1 and CDR2: SGHVS and FNYEAQ. CDR3 nucleotides: TGTGCCAGCAGCTTAGAGGTGTGGGACGCCGCCGATGAGCAGTTCTTC. It is translated as CASSLEVWDAADEQFF.

There are many counts of this clonotype. This chain uses TRBV6-2 or TRBV6-3 with TRBJ2-7, with D possibly matching TRBD1 (5 bases). CDR1 MNHEY and CDR2 SVGEGT come from the germline V gene. Trimming removed 7 bases at V and 4 bases at J, with 14 bases between. The CDR3 length is 13 residues. CDR3 DNA sequence: TGTGCCAGCACGAGACAGAATCAATACGAGCAGTACTTC. Translating gives CASTRQNQYEQYF.

The table lists this clonotype with a count of one. The genes are TRBV19 and TRBJ2-4; D uncertain. Trimming took off 3 bases at V and 3 bases at J, with 6 bases between the two ends. Germline V gives CDR1 LNHDA, CDR2 SQIVND (reference sequence). The CDR3 length is 13 residues. The CDR3 is CASSMSGKNIQYF. The CDR3 DNA follows: TGTGCCAGTAGTATGTCAGGCAAAAACATTCAGTACTTC.

Many counts were recorded for this clonotype. This CDR3 reads CAISEPPDGQPQHF. Written as DNA, the CDR3 is TGTGCCATCAGTGAGCCCCCCGATGGGCAGCCCCAGCATTTT. This chain uses TRBV10-3 with TRBJ1-5; D uncertain. The CDR3 consists of 14 residues. CDR1 and CDR2 (germline): ENHRY, SYGVKD. Trimming cost V 2 bases and J 7 bases, with 12 bases left between them.

The J gene is TRBJ1-5, the V gene TRBV6-2 or TRBV6-3, with 9 bases matching TRBD1. In germline, CDR1 is MNHEY, CDR2 SVGEGT. V lost 5 bases and J lost 6; bases outside the gene matches: 11. The CDR3 totals 16 residues. As DNA, the CDR3 is TGTGCCAGCAGTGCACGGGGACAGGGTCCGTTTCAGCCCCAGCATTTT. Protein: CASSARGQGPFQPQHF.

This clonotype was counted many times. This chain connects TRBV12-3 or TRBV12-4 to TRBJ2-2, with unresolved D. CDR3 length: 13 amino acids. The V and J ends lost 3 bases and 5 bases respectively, with 7 bases between them. Here the CDR3 reads CASSFISTGELFF. The CDR3 DNA reads as TGTGCCAGCAGTTTTATAAGTACCGGGGAGCTGTTTTTT.

J is TRBJ2-1 and V is TRBV19, with 16 bases aligning to TRBD2. CDR1 and CDR2 from the germline V gene are LNHDA and SQIVND (reference sequence). The length of the CDR3 is 16 residues. V shed 3 bases and J 9 bases; nucleotides not matched to a gene: 5. The CDR3 loop reads CASSIIGTSGGVEQFF. CDR3 bases: TGTGCCAGTAGTATTATCGGGACTAGCGGGGGGGTTGAGCAGTTCTTC.

This clonotype was seen more than once but under ten times. The J gene is TRBJ2-1, the V gene TRBV19; 11 bases align to TRBD2. V lost 4 bases to trimming and J lost 0 bases; unmatched junction nucleotides: 11. The CDR3 length is 19 residues. Germline V gene lookup returns CDR1 LNHDA and CDR2 SQIVND (reference sequence). DNA of the CDR3: TGTGCCAGTAGTAAACCGCACGCTAGCGGGGGGACCTCCTACAATGAGCAGTTCTTC. Translated, it gives CASSKPHASGGTSYNEQFF.

This clonotype turned up a few times. This chain's CDR3 is CASSVHGTGPYEQYF. CDR3 nucleotides: TGTGCCAGCAGTGTCCATGGGACAGGGCCCTACGAGCAGTACTTC. The chain combines TRBV27 with TRBJ2-7, with 9 bases lining up with TRBD1. Germline CDR1 and CDR2: MNHEY and SMNVEV (reference sequence). With V trimmed by 5 bases and J by 2 bases, 7 bases remained unmatched. The CDR3 has 15 amino acids.

This clonotype was recorded a few times. This chain connects TRBV4-1 to TRBJ2-7, with 10 bases aligning to TRBD2. Germline V gives CDR1 MGHRA, CDR2 YSYEKL. The CDR3 consists of 19 residues. After removal of 2 bases from V and 4 bases from J, the junction contained 17 bases not matched to a gene. CDR3 in amino acids: CASSQPTGLADTTRYEQYF. Here the CDR3 DNA reads TGCGCCAGCAGCCAACCAACCGGACTAGCGGATACTACCCGGTACGAGCAGTACTTC.